This T cell receptor (beta chain) comes out of a study of T cell responses to AZD1222 COVID-19 vaccine (dated by TCRdb to the early 2020s). For context, the study as a whole: TCR sequencing covered some 240 trial participants: 200 to 210 given two doses of AZD1222 and approximately 25 given two doses of MenACWY control vaccine. Trial participants were enrolled by age into subgroups of 18-55, 56-69 and 70-plus years, and roughly 160, 29 and 62 TCR-sequenced participants, respectively, were included in these subgroups. Beyond this particular receptor, the publication reports: No day 14 peak-response samples were available, so repertoires were characterized only after the peak T cell response. Most participants were white British and females outnumbered males, and the authors suggested that clonal diversity may have been underestimated. The 56-69-year group was small, and its depth increase did not reach significance, likely because of low power. Reportedly, close to half of the unique spike-specific TCRs recognized epitopes lying outside the regions that are mutated in the B.1.351 and B.1.1.7 variants. Conclusions about previously exposed vaccinees were limited because only a handful of AZD1222 recipients were SARS-CoV-2 seropositive at baseline. Spike-specific TCR breadth and depth rose significantly after two AZD1222 doses compared with day 0 and with MenACWY recipients. The vaccine-associated CD4 TCRs covered the entire spike protein, and the dominant responses fell in regions 160-218 and 743-854.

The CDR3 regions of human TCRbeta chains were analyzed by immunosequencing. As for how the authors treated the data: Repertoire TCRs were checked for matches against a reference library of SARS-CoV-2-specific TCRs that had been generated using the MIRA antigen-specificity platform. Breadth meant the fraction of unique TCRs that were SARS-CoV-2-associated, whereas depth meant the fraction of total T cells that were SARS-CoV-2-associated. Using the MIRA data, every spike-specific TCR was mapped to the spike region that the TCR reacted to and assigned to either a CD4 or a CD8 class. Log10-transformed breadth and depth values were compared by one-way ANOVA with Sidak's multiple comparisons tests. TCRdb carries this immuneACCESS record with in-frame sequences only. Its versions omit some clonotypes, under half of them owing to an unresolved V gene in the studies checked, with the rest unexplained. That table supplies the V and J calls and clone size; D and trimming were determined from the DNA. This sample lists fewer than 110,000 clones; 92% were detected once. 8.5% to 10% of the sample goes to the ten largest clones.

The time point label of this sample denotes: about 28 days (+/-7) after the second vaccine dose. Because spike-specific TCR depth and breadth did not differ between the two schedules, AZD1222 recipients who got a second dose at roughly 4 weeks were pooled with those who got a second dose at roughly 12 weeks. The vaccinee samples were drawn from two UK trials, COV001 and COV002, one of which was a single-blind randomized controlled phase 2/3 trial testing AZD1222 (ChAdOx1 nCoV-19) in healthy adults. Trial participant PBMC samples were collected at day 0 and day 28 after the second dose for TCRbeta chain sequencing. This clone was detected once. No antigen is known for it. No base quality values were provided; no much bigger clone lies one nucleotide off. The CDR3, cysteine through phenylalanine, is 15 amino acids long. Left in the record is the CDR3 DNA by itself, 45 bases read in frame from the first base. Sequences LGHDT (CDR1) and YNNKEL (CDR2) are obtained from the germline V gene (reference sequence). The trim is 0 bases for V and 4 bases for J, with a gap of 10 bases between the germline ends.

The source is an adult who received the AZD1222 COVID-19 vaccine. The V and J genes are TRBV3-1 (or the pseudogene TRBV3-2) and TRBJ1-3; the D gene is not confidently resolved. The sample consisted of peripheral blood, taken 28 days after the second AZD1222 dose. The CDR3 amino acid sequence is: CASSQDRGGGNTIYF. The DNA sequence is TGTGCCAGCAGCCAAGATCGGGGAGGAGGAAACACCATATATTTT.